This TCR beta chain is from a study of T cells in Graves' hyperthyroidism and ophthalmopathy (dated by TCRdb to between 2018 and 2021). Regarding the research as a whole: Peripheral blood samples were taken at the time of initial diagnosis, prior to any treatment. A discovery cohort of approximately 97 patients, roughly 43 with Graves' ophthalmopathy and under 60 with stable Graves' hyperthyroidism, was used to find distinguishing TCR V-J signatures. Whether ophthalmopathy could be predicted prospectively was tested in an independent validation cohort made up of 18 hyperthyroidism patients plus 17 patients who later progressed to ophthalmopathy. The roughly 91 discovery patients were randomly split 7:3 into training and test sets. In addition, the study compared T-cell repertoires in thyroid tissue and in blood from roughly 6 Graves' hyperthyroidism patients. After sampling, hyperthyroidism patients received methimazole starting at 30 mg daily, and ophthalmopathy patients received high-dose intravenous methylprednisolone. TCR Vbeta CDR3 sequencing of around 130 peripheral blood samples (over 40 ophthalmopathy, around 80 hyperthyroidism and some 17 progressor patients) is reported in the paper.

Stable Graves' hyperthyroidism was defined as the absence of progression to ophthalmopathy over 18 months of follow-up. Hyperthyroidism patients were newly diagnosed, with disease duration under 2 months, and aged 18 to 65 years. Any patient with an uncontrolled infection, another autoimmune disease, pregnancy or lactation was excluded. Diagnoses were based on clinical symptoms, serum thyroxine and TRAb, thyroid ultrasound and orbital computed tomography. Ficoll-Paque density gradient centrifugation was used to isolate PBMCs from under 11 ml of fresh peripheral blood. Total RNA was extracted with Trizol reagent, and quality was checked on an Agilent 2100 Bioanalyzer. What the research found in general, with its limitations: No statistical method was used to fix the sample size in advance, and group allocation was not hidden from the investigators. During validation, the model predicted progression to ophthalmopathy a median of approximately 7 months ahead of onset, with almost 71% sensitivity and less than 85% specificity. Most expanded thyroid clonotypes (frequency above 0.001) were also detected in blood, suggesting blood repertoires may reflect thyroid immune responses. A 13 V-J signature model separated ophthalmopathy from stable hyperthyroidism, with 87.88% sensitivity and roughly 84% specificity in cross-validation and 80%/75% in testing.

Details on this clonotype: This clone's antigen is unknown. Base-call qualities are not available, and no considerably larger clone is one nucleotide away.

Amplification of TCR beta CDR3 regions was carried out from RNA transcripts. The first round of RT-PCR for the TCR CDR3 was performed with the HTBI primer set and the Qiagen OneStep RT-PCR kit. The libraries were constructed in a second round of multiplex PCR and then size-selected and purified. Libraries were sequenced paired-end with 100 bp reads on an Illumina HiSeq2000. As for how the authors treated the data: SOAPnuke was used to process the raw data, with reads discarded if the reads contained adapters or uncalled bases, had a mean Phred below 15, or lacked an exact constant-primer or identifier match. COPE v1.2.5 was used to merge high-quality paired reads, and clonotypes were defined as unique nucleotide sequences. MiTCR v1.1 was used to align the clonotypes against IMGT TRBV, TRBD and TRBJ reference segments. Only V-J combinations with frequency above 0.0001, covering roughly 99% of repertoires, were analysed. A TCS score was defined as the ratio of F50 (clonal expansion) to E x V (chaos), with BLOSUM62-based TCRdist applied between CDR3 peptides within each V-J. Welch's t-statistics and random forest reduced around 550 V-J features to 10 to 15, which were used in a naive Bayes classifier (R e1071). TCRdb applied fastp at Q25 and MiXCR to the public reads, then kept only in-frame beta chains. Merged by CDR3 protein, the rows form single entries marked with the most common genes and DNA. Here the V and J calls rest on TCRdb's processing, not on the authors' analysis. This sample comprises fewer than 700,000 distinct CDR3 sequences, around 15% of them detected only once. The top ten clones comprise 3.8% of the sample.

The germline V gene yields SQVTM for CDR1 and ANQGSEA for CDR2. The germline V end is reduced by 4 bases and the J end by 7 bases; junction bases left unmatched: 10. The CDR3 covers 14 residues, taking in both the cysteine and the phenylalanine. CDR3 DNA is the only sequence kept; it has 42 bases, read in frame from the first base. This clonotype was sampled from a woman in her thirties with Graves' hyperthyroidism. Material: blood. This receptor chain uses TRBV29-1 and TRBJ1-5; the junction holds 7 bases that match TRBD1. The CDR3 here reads CSVVQGSGGQPQHF. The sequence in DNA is TGCAGCGTTGTACAGGGTTCAGGGGGACAGCCCCAGCATTTT.